Presented here are 19 T cell receptor beta chains from one specimen sequenced in a study of cytomegalovirus exposure and HLA in healthy donors. PCR employed 60 Vbeta and 13 Jbeta primers. Libraries were prepared by immunoSEQ multiplex PCR; TCRdb keeps only in-frame clonotypes and omits some of them. The table lists approximately 100,000 clones, 65% to 85% of them singletons, with approximately 2% in the top ten. Sequencing used PBMCs. These TCRs come from a woman in her thirties or forties in good health and CMV-seronegative.

The V gene is TRBV5-1, the J gene TRBJ2-7; no definite D call. CDR1 is SGHRS and CDR2 is YFSETQ in the germline V gene. V was pared by 0 bases and J by 5 bases, with 12 bases between. The CDR3 contains 14 residues. The chain's CDR3 is CASSLAQARNEQYF. The CDR3 nucleotides are TGCGCCAGCAGCTTGGCTCAGGCCCGCAACGAGCAGTACTTC.

In nucleotides, the CDR3 is TGTGCCAGCTCACCACTCGGGGGGACCGGACCCGAGCAGTACTTC. It codes for CASSPLGGTGPEQYF. The chain is built from TRBV18 and TRBJ2-7, with 7 nucleotides matching TRBD2. Losses at the gene ends were 1 base for V and 6 bases for J; bases not matched to a gene: 9. Germline CDR1 is KGHSH and CDR2 is LQKENI. The CDR3 extends over 15 amino acids.

V is TRBV19 and J is TRBJ1-4; D ambiguous. The germline V and J ends were trimmed by 0 bases and 10 bases, with 6 bases remaining between them. From germline, CDR1 is LNHDA and CDR2 SQIVND (reference sequence). The CDR3 sequence is 12 residues long. CDR3 in DNA: TGTGCCAGTAGTATAGATCTCGGAAAACTGTTTTTT. It translates to CASSIDLGKLFF.

The chain has TRBV4-1 and TRBJ1-1, with a possible D match to TRBD1 (5 bases). Germline CDR1 and CDR2: MGHRA and YSYEKL. This CDR3 spans 15 amino acids. The ends were cut back, 5 bases at V and 4 bases at J, with 17 bases in the middle. The CDR3 DNA is TGCGCCAGCAGCATACCTACTCAGGGCGGCACTGAAGCTTTCTTT. It specifies CASSIPTQGGTEAFF.

This chain links TRBV5-8 with TRBJ1-4; 7 nucleotides match TRBD1. V was clipped by 8 bases and J by 8 bases; unmatched bases: 12. The germline CDR1 and CDR2 sequences are SGHTS and YDEGEE. This CDR3 is 14 amino acids long. CDR3 region: CASSNRGRREKLFF. The DNA for the CDR3 is TGTGCCAGTAGTAACAGGGGCCGACGGGAAAAACTGTTTTTT.

The chain carries TRBV5-1 and TRBJ2-2; 11 bases line up with TRBD2. This CDR3 region has 17 residues. Per germline, CDR1 SGHRS and CDR2 YFSETQ. J was trimmed by 1 base and V by 4 bases; bases with no gene match: 6. In DNA form, the CDR3 reads TGCGCCAGCAGCAGATCAGGGACTAGCGGGAACACCGGGGAGCTGTTTTTT. Encoded protein: CASSRSGTSGNTGELFF.

The chain links TRBV27 to TRBJ2-3; tentative D call: TRBD1 (7 bases). CDR1 MNHEY and CDR2 SMNVEV come from the germline V gene (reference sequence). V gave up 3 bases and J gave up 0 bases, with 16 bases separating them. The CDR3 is made up of 17 amino acids. CDR3 DNA sequence: TGTGCCAGCAGTTTTGGAGGGGGACAGAGAAGCACAGATACGCAGTATTTT. Residues: CASSFGGGQRSTDTQYF.

The chain recombines TRBV4-2 with TRBJ2-3, with 7 bases lining up with TRBD2. Losses at the gene ends were 4 bases for V and 0 bases for J; bases not matched to a gene: 10. In germline, CDR1 is LGHNA, CDR2 YNFKEQ. The CDR3 covers 17 residues. CDR3 in DNA: TGTGCCAGCAGCCTGGGGGAGCGGGGAGCTAGCACAGATACGCAGTATTTT. It yields the protein CASSLGERGASTDTQYF.

The chain recombines TRBV27 with TRBJ2-1; TRBD2 agrees at 8 bases. V lost 5 bases to trimming and J lost 6 bases; unmatched junction nucleotides: 9. The CDR3 loop spans 15 amino acids. Germline V gene lookup returns CDR1 MNHEY and CDR2 SMNVEV (reference sequence). DNA for the CDR3: TGTGCCAGCAGTACCACGGGACTAGGGACCAATGAGCAGTTCTTC. Protein product: CASSTTGLGTNEQFF.

This chain joins TRBV11-2 and TRBJ1-6, with D maybe TRBD1 (5 bases). CDR3 length: 15 amino acids. Germline V gene lookup returns CDR1 SGHAT and CDR2 FQNNGV. V gave up 2 bases and J gave up 8 bases, with 13 bases separating them. CDR3 loop: CASSLRGLGDSPLHF. The DNA of the CDR3 is TGTGCCAGCAGCTTACGGGGGTTGGGAGATTCACCCCTCCACTTT.

V gene TRBV7-3 combines with J gene TRBJ1-4, with TRBD1 matching 8 bases. This CDR3 contains 13 residues. Per germline, CDR1 SGHTA and CDR2 FQGTGA. Germline trimming cut 2 bases from V and 7 bases from J; bases unmatched to any gene: 0. The CDR3 loop is CASSLGTGEKLFF. In DNA form, the CDR3 reads TGTGCCAGCAGCTTAGGGACAGGTGAAAAACTGTTTTTT.

The V call is TRBV27, the J call TRBJ2-7, with a possible D match to TRBD2 (6 bases). Germline V gene sequence: CDR1 MNHEY, CDR2 SMNVEV (reference sequence). V was trimmed by 2 bases and J by 2 bases, leaving 16 bases between them. The CDR3 loop spans 16 amino acids. The CDR3 DNA sequence: TGTGCCAGCAGTTTAACGCTTAGCGGAGTTGCCTACGAGCAGTACTTC. Residues: CASSLTLSGVAYEQYF.

This chain connects TRBV7-2 to TRBJ1-2; the D gene is possibly TRBD1 (5 bases). The CDR3 has 14 residues. Germline values: CDR1 SGHTA, CDR2 FQGNSA. V was shortened by 5 bases and J by 0 bases, with 10 bases between the two germline ends. The CDR3 DNA reads as TGTGCCAGCAGCATGACAGCGACTAACTATGGCTACACCTTC. Encoded protein: CASSMTATNYGYTF.

This sequence joins TRBV7-2 and TRBJ2-3; D is uncertain. The CDR3 is 13 residues long. The germline V gene has CDR1 SGHTA and CDR2 FQGNSA. Trimming left V 2 bases short and J 2 bases short, with 5 bases between. CDR3 DNA: TGTGCCAGCAGCTTATTCTCCACAGATACGCAGTATTTT. Amino acid sequence: CASSLFSTDTQYF. The full variable domain, rest sourced from reference TRBV7-2 and TRBJ2-3, is GAGVSQSPSNKVTEKGKDVELRCDPISGHTALYWYRQSLGQGLEFLIYFQGNSAPDKSGLPSDRFSAERTGGSVSTLTIQRTQQEDSAVYLCASSLFSTDTQYFGPGTRLTVL.

This clone was seen a few times. The DNA of the CDR3 is TGTGCCAGTAGTACAGGACAGGGGGCCTACGAGCAGTACTTC. As protein: CASSTGQGAYEQYF. This chain connects TRBV19 to TRBJ2-7; 10 bases align to TRBD1. CDR1 and CDR2 from the germline V gene are LNHDA and SQIVND (reference sequence). J was trimmed by 2 bases and V by 4 bases; bases with no gene match: 2. The CDR3 length is 14 residues.

The chain combines TRBV30 with TRBJ1-2; 10 bases are a match to TRBD1. The CDR3 sequence is 12 residues long. From germline, CDR1 is GTSNPN and CDR2 SVGIG (reference sequence). Unmatched junction bases numbered 1, after V lost 1 base and J lost 8 bases. This CDR3 is CAWSGQGAGYTF. The CDR3 DNA sequence: TGTGCCTGGAGTGGACAGGGGGCAGGCTACACCTTC.

The chain is built from TRBV7-3 and TRBJ2-2; the match to TRBD2 covers 12 bases. CDR1 and CDR2 (germline): SGHTA, FQGTGA. The J segment lost 6 bases and the V segment lost 5 bases, leaving 7 bases of the junction unmatched. The CDR3 is 16 amino acids. CDR3 sequence (DNA): TGTGCCAGCAGCATTACTAGACTAGCGGGAGCCGGGGAGCTGTTTTTT. Translation: CASSITRLAGAGELFF. Full variable domain (rest looked up from reference TRBV7-3 and TRBJ2-2): GAGVSQTPSNKVTEKGKYVELRCDPISGHTALYWYRQSLGQGPEFLIYFQGTGAADDSGLPNDRFFAVRPEGSVSTLKIQRTERGDSAVYLCASSITRLAGAGELFFGEGSRLTVL.

This clone turned up a few times. The CDR3 loop is CASSILVVDRGSPLHF. CDR3 sequence (DNA): TGTGCCAGTAGTATATTAGTTGTGGACAGGGGCTCACCCCTCCACTTT. The chain employs TRBV19 and TRBJ1-6; TRBD1 matches at 9 bases. The CDR3 consists of 16 residues. Germline V gene lookup returns CDR1 LNHDA and CDR2 SQIVND (reference sequence). V dropped 2 bases and J dropped 10; count of bases not matched to a gene: 9.

The rearrangement links TRBV4-3 to TRBJ2-2; possible D gene TRBD1, 6 bases. Germline lookup yields CDR1 LGHNA and CDR2 YSLEER. This CDR3 is 17 amino acids long. The ends were cut back, 1 base at V and 4 bases at J, with 16 bases in the middle. CDR3: CASSQVPGQPSTGELFF. Written as DNA, the CDR3 is TGCGCCAGCAGCCAAGTTCCTGGACAGCCAAGCACCGGGGAGCTGTTTTTT.